This TCR beta chain was captured in a study of long-term antiretroviral therapy in people with HIV. Study results and caveats: Blood collection from the mid-2000s to the late 2010s possibly occurred under older ART regimens.

This clone showed up just a few times. What it recognizes is unknown. Survey level was the resolution at which the v3.0 immunoSEQ assay ran. Assay: immunoSEQ multiplex PCR; the TCRdb copy retains only in-frame clones and omits some. This sample yields 20,000 to 25,000 clones, of which over 75% are seen a single time; approximately 3.5% belongs to the top ten. This clonotype was obtained from a woman between 45 and 65 years old with HIV. Material: unsorted PBMCs, obtained 2.5 to 2.7 years after starting antiretroviral therapy.

The CDR3 loop is CASSNRGGTGELFF. The DNA of the CDR3 is TGTGCCAGCAGTAACAGGGGTGGGACCGGGGAGCTGTTTTTT. The genes are TRBV6-5 and TRBJ2-2; TRBD1 agrees at 7 bases. The ends lost 5 bases at V and 5 bases at J; junction bases unmatched: 5. This CDR3 is 14 amino acids long. Looked up from germline, CDR1 is MNHEY and CDR2 is SVGAGI.